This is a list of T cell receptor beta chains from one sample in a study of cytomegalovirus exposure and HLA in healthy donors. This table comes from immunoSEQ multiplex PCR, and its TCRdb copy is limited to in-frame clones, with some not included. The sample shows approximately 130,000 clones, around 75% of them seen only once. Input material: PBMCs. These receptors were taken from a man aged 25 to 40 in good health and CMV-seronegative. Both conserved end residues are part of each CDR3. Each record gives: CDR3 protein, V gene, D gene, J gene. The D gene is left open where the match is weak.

cdr3_aa: CASRETGGRETQYF
v_call: TRBV19
d_call: TRBD1
j_call: TRBJ2-5

cdr3_aa: CAIRSWTAENTEAFF
v_call: TRBV10-3
d_call: NA
j_call: TRBJ1-1

cdr3_aa: CASSSPRSGGLEAFF
v_call: TRBV28
d_call: NA
j_call: TRBJ1-1

cdr3_aa: CSPKGNGGNRGHYEQYF
v_call: TRBV29-1
d_call: NA
j_call: TRBJ2-7

cdr3_aa: CASSQGQAGGVLDTQYF
v_call: TRBV4-3
d_call: TRBD2
j_call: TRBJ2-3

cdr3_aa: CASSGAGWVTDTQYF
v_call: TRBV9
d_call: TRBD2
j_call: TRBJ2-3

cdr3_aa: CASSEYTTSGGGETQYF
v_call: TRBV5-4
d_call: TRBD2
j_call: TRBJ2-5

cdr3_aa: CSAARVYEQYF
v_call: TRBV20-1
d_call: NA
j_call: TRBJ2-7

cdr3_aa: CASSWRDRGTQYF
v_call: TRBV7-8
d_call: TRBD1
j_call: TRBJ2-3

cdr3_aa: CASSLKAVSYSYEQYF
v_call: TRBV28
d_call: NA
j_call: TRBJ2-7

cdr3_aa: CASSPIGQNTEAFF
v_call: TRBV18
d_call: NA
j_call: TRBJ1-1

cdr3_aa: CASSVLAGRSTDTQYF
v_call: TRBV9
d_call: TRBD2
j_call: TRBJ2-3

cdr3_aa: CSGGGYSNDGYTF
v_call: TRBV29-1
d_call: NA
j_call: TRBJ1-2

cdr3_aa: CASSQGAETYEQYF
v_call: TRBV13
d_call: TRBD1
j_call: TRBJ2-7

cdr3_aa: CASSPLPGIGANYGYTF
v_call: TRBV18
d_call: NA
j_call: TRBJ1-2

cdr3_aa: CASMRSHSYEQYF
v_call: TRBV7-2
d_call: NA
j_call: TRBJ2-7

cdr3_aa: CASSEGGTSGYEQYF
v_call: TRBV9
d_call: TRBD2
j_call: TRBJ2-7

cdr3_aa: CASKPLGTENTGELFF
v_call: TRBV27
d_call: TRBD1
j_call: TRBJ2-2

cdr3_aa: CASSQEVNRLYEQYF
v_call: TRBV4-3
d_call: NA
j_call: TRBJ2-7

cdr3_aa: CASSGGGWQETQYF
v_call: TRBV7-7
d_call: TRBD2
j_call: TRBJ2-5

cdr3_aa: CASSLGQRVWNEQFF
v_call: TRBV5-6
d_call: NA
j_call: TRBJ2-1

cdr3_aa: CASSLAGGQGAYEQYF
v_call: TRBV7-9
d_call: TRBD1
j_call: TRBJ2-7

cdr3_aa: CASSQDSSGLAERYEQYF
v_call: TRBV4-3
d_call: TRBD2
j_call: TRBJ2-7

cdr3_aa: CASGTSGKVIYEQYF
v_call: TRBV14
d_call: TRBD2
j_call: TRBJ2-7

cdr3_aa: CASSFQGHYEQYF
v_call: TRBV7-9
d_call: NA
j_call: TRBJ2-7

cdr3_aa: CAWSIRRLSGSPDTQYF
v_call: TRBV30
d_call: TRBD2
j_call: TRBJ2-3

cdr3_aa: CASSRDRSSGNTIYF
v_call: TRBV4-3
d_call: NA
j_call: TRBJ1-3

cdr3_aa: CASRGRTGNTGELFF
v_call: TRBV2
d_call: NA
j_call: TRBJ2-2

cdr3_aa: CASSYSTSWVQYF
v_call: TRBV6-5
d_call: TRBD2
j_call: TRBJ2-7

cdr3_aa: CAISAAQGASGVGNQPQHF
v_call: TRBV10-3
d_call: TRBD1
j_call: TRBJ1-5

cdr3_aa: CASSASGYGYTF
v_call: TRBV25-1
d_call: NA
j_call: TRBJ1-2

cdr3_aa: CASSLSGGAPSTDTQYF
v_call: TRBV27
d_call: NA
j_call: TRBJ2-3

cdr3_aa: CASSPITEYNEQFF
v_call: TRBV18
d_call: NA
j_call: TRBJ2-1

cdr3_aa: CASCRVGGYTF
v_call: TRBV28
d_call: NA
j_call: TRBJ1-2

cdr3_aa: CASSYSDRGASYEQYF
v_call: TRBV6-5
d_call: TRBD1
j_call: TRBJ2-7

cdr3_aa: CASSQRFMNEQYF
v_call: TRBV14
d_call: NA
j_call: TRBJ2-7

cdr3_aa: CASSLWAGRNTEAFF
v_call: TRBV7-2
d_call: NA
j_call: TRBJ1-1

cdr3_aa: CASSLVAVQGTQYF
v_call: TRBV7-2
d_call: NA
j_call: TRBJ2-3

cdr3_aa: CASRVTGNKAFF
v_call: TRBV28
d_call: NA
j_call: TRBJ1-1

cdr3_aa: CASSLDEETQYF
v_call: TRBV5-8
d_call: NA
j_call: TRBJ2-5

cdr3_aa: CASGRTGVDTGELFF
v_call: TRBV6-5
d_call: TRBD1
j_call: TRBJ2-2

cdr3_aa: CASSLFSGGEKLFF
v_call: TRBV4-3
d_call: NA
j_call: TRBJ1-4

cdr3_aa: CASSFAGTGSQGQYF
v_call: TRBV5-4
d_call: TRBD1
j_call: TRBJ2-7

cdr3_aa: CASSQGHVNTEAFF
v_call: TRBV5-8
d_call: NA
j_call: TRBJ1-1

cdr3_aa: CASSPDHGEPQHF
v_call: TRBV18
d_call: NA
j_call: TRBJ1-5